Each of the 25 T cell receptor beta chains below was sequenced from the same sample in a study of long-term antiretroviral therapy in people with HIV. This was the immunoSEQ v3.0 assay at survey level. The method was immunoSEQ multiplex PCR; TCRdb's version includes in-frame clones alone and lacks a portion of them. The data show about 4,800 clones, 70% to 90% seen once. Sequenced material: unsorted PBMCs, taken 1.3 years after starting antiretroviral therapy. The receptors derive from a woman aged 45-65 years with HIV.

The V call is TRBV7-9, the J call TRBJ1-2; 9 bases line up with TRBD1. J was trimmed by 2 bases and V by 9 bases; bases with no gene match: 10. Germline CDR1 SEHNR, CDR2 FQNEAQ (reference sequence). This CDR3 is built from 15 residues. The CDR3 region has the DNA TGTGCCAGTTCCGGGACAGGGAATTCCAACTATGGCTACACCTTC. This sequence encodes CASSGTGNSNYGYTF.

This clone appeared once. This rearrangement joins TRBV7-8 to TRBJ2-1, with 8 bases aligning to TRBD2. Losses at the gene ends were 2 bases for V and 5 bases for J; bases not matched to a gene: 8. The CDR3 loop spans 16 amino acids. CDR1 and CDR2 (germline): SGHVS, FQNEAQ. CDR3 residues: CASSLSGGGRDNEQFF. The CDR3 bases are TGTGCCAGCAGCTTATCCGGGGGGGGCCGCGACAATGAGCAGTTCTTC.

The count of this clone is one. This chain links TRBV6-5 with TRBJ1-1; D not resolved. There are 15 residues in the CDR3. Trimming shortened V by 6 bases and J by 0 bases, and 14 bases separated the two germline ends. CDR1 is MNHEY, CDR2 SVGAGI, per germline. DNA of the CDR3: TGTGCCAGCAGCCCCAGAAGGTCCCTGAACACTGAAGCTTTCTTT. Its protein is CASSPRRSLNTEAFF.

Only a few counts were recorded for this clone. The gene calls are TRBV10-1 and TRBJ2-7; 10 bases map to TRBD2. This CDR3 contains 16 residues. The V gene end was trimmed by 6 bases and the J gene end by 2 bases; junction bases not matched to a gene: 10. Germline V gene sequence: CDR1 WNHNN, CDR2 SYGVQD (reference sequence). The CDR3 DNA reads as TGCGCCAGCAGGAATAGCGTGAGCGGGGGGGCCTACGAGCAGTACTTC. Its translation is CASRNSVSGGAYEQYF.

The rearrangement links TRBV4-1 to TRBJ2-7; D is perhaps TRBD1 (6 bases). The CDR3 is 14 residues long. Germline V gene sequence: CDR1 MGHRA, CDR2 YSYEKL. V gave up 4 bases and J gave up 4 bases, with 14 bases separating them. DNA of the CDR3: TGCGCCAGCAGCCCAAGCGGACAGCTATACGAGCAGTACTTC. Its protein is CASSPSGQLYEQYF.

This chain uses TRBV29-1 with TRBJ2-1; tentative D call: TRBD2 (5 bases). Per germline, CDR1 SQVTM and CDR2 ANQGSEA. V lost 4 bases to trimming and J lost 2 bases, with 15 bases between them. The CDR3 has 15 amino acids. The CDR3 DNA is TGCAGCGTTGCTCGGGGTCTAGCCCCCTACAATGAGCAGTTCTTC. Translated: CSVARGLAPYNEQFF.

The J gene is TRBJ1-2, the V gene TRBV7-2; D is possibly TRBD1 (5 bases). Trimming shortened V by 5 bases and J by 4 bases, and 14 bases separated the two germline ends. CDR1 SGHTA and CDR2 FQGNSA come from the germline V gene. There are 14 residues in the CDR3. CDR3 region: CASSGRQRLYGYTF. The CDR3 DNA is TGTGCCAGCAGCGGACGACAGAGACTCTATGGCTACACCTTC.

The chain links TRBV27 to TRBJ1-1, with unresolved D. The V gene's germline CDR1 is MNHEY and CDR2 SMNVEV (reference sequence). The CDR3 has 13 amino acids. The V end was cut by 7 bases, the J end by 2 bases, with 11 bases between. The CDR3 DNA is TGTGCCAGCACGGGCAGGTCAAACACTGAAGCTTTCTTT. It translates to CASTGRSNTEAFF.

The chain has TRBV7-3 and TRBJ1-2; tentatively, D is TRBD1 (5 bases). Per germline, CDR1 SGHTA and CDR2 FQGTGA. V lost 2 bases to trimming and J lost 4 bases, with 8 bases between them. CDR3 size: 13 residues. DNA of the CDR3: TGTGCCAGCAGCTTACAGGGTGGCTATGGCTACACCTTC. Translation gives CASSLQGGYGYTF.

This clone came up once. The rearrangement joins TRBV13 to TRBJ2-5; TRBD2 aligns across 7 bases. The CDR3 length is 15 residues. V shed 2 bases and J 5 bases; nucleotides not matched to a gene: 8. Germline V gene lookup returns CDR1 PRHDT and CDR2 FYEKMQ (reference sequence). CDR3 nucleotide sequence: TGTGCCAGCAGCTTAATCGGTGTCGGGGGGGAGACCCAGTACTTC. Its protein product is CASSLIGVGGETQYF. Supplemented by reference TRBV13 and TRBJ2-5, the full variable domain reads AAGVIQSPRHLIKEKRETATLKCYPIPRHDTVYWYQQGPGQDPQFLISFYEKMQSDKGSIPDRFSAQQFSDYHSELNMSSLELGDSALYFCASSLIGVGGETQYFGPGTRLLVL.

V usage is TRBV4-1 and J usage is TRBJ2-5; D unresolved. CDR1 is MGHRA and CDR2 is YSYEKL in the germline V gene. Trimming left V 4 bases short and J 5 bases short, with 14 bases between. The CDR3 length is 14 residues. The CDR3: CASSRTLLVETQYF. CDR3 coding DNA: TGCGCCAGCAGCCGTACCCTATTAGTGGAGACCCAGTACTTC.

The genes are TRBV5-5 and TRBJ2-7; no reliable D call. Germline V CDR1 and CDR2: SGHKS, YYEKEE (reference sequence). This CDR3 comprises 12 residues. The V and J ends lost 4 bases and 4 bases respectively, with 9 bases between them. DNA of the CDR3: TGTGCCAGCAGCCAGATAGCATACGAGCAGTACTTC. Amino acids: CASSQIAYEQYF.

This clone was found once. This rearrangement joins TRBV2 to TRBJ2-2; D remains ambiguous. Between the trimmed V and J ends, which lost 2 bases and 0 bases, there was a span of 10 bases. The CDR3 is 16 residues long. In germline, CDR1 is SNHLY, CDR2 FYNNEI. Here the CDR3 reads CASSELGITNTGELFF. CDR3 DNA sequence: TGTGCCAGCAGTGAACTAGGGATCACGAACACCGGGGAGCTGTTTTTT.

The chain is built from TRBV5-6 and TRBJ2-7; D perhaps matches TRBD1 (6 bases). V was shortened by 3 bases and J by 0 bases, with 10 bases between the two germline ends. The CDR3 totals 14 residues. The germline V gene has CDR1 SGHDT and CDR2 YYEEEE. CDR3 sequence: CASSSWTASYEQYF. DNA of the CDR3: TGTGCCAGCAGCTCCTGGACAGCCTCCTACGAGCAGTACTTC.

This clone was detected only a few times. This chain joins TRBV9 and TRBJ1-2; D may be TRBD1 (5 bases). This CDR3 contains 14 residues. Germline V CDR1 and CDR2: SGDLS, YYNGEE. The V end was cut by 0 bases, the J end by 3 bases, with 9 bases between. The CDR3: CASSVDWGHYGYTF. The CDR3 coding sequence is TGTGCCAGCAGCGTAGATTGGGGACACTATGGCTACACCTTC.

J is TRBJ2-2 and V is TRBV27; 11 bases map to TRBD2. V was pared by 7 bases and J by 0 bases, with 7 bases of the junction left unmatched. CDR3 length: 17 amino acids. Per the germline V gene, CDR1 is MNHEY and CDR2 is SMNVEV (reference sequence). In nucleotides, the CDR3 is TGTGCCAGCACCCGACTAGCGGGGCCTTCGAACACCGGGGAGCTGTTTTTT. Translation: CASTRLAGPSNTGELFF.

The genes are TRBV12-5 and TRBJ2-1, with D perhaps TRBD1 (8 bases). Deletions cut 1 base from V and 4 bases from J, with 17 bases between. In germline, CDR1 is LGHNT, CDR2 FRNRAP. The length of the CDR3 is 17 residues. This chain's CDR3 is CASGLGLLQGGYNEQFF. CDR3 DNA sequence: TGTGCTAGTGGTTTGGGCCTCTTACAGGGGGGGTACAATGAGCAGTTCTTC.

This chain joins TRBV7-3 and TRBJ1-2; D unresolved. The CDR3 consists of 18 residues. The germline V and J ends were trimmed by 2 bases and 2 bases, with 21 bases remaining between them. Germline V gives CDR1 SGHTA, CDR2 FQGTGA. The CDR3: CASSLYPPYGNANYGYTF. CDR3 DNA sequence: TGTGCCAGCAGCTTATACCCCCCTTATGGAAATGCCAACTATGGCTACACCTTC.

This clone was recorded once. The chain links TRBV18 to TRBJ2-2; 9 bases agree with TRBD2. Germline CDR1 reads KGHSH; CDR2 reads LQKENI. J lost 0 bases, V lost 1 base, and 3 bases had no gene match. The CDR3 contains 17 residues. The CDR3: CASSPLASGANTGELFF. The DNA for the CDR3 is TGTGCCAGCTCACCACTGGCTAGCGGGGCGAACACCGGGGAGCTGTTTTTT.

This chain joins TRBV30 and TRBJ1-1; TRBD1 might be the D (6 bases). The CDR3 runs to 13 residues. Germline V gene data show CDR1 as GTSNPN and CDR2 as SVGIG (reference sequence). The ends were cut back, 4 bases at V and 5 bases at J, with 14 bases in the middle. The CDR3 nucleotides are TGTGCCTGGATGCCACAGGGTTGGACTGAAGCTTTCTTT. Protein: CAWMPQGWTEAFF.

The chain couples TRBV7-3 to TRBJ2-3; 9 bases agree with TRBD2. V trimming: 1 base; J trimming: 3 bases; junction bases outside the gene matches: 11. The CDR3 runs 18 residues. Germline CDR1 reads SGHTA; CDR2 reads FQGTGA. CDR3: CASSLKGAGTSKTDTQYF. The CDR3 region has the DNA TGTGCCAGCAGCTTAAAGGGGGCAGGGACTAGCAAGACAGATACGCAGTATTTT. Using reference TRBV7-3 and TRBJ2-3 for the parts outside the CDR3, the full variable domain is GAGVSQTPSNKVTEKGKYVELRCDPISGHTALYWYRQSLGQGPEFLIYFQGTGAADDSGLPNDRFFAVRPEGSVSTLKIQRTERGDSAVYLCASSLKGAGTSKTDTQYFGPGTRLTVL.

This chain uses TRBV18 with TRBJ2-6; TRBD2 is a possible D gene (5 bases). Germline V gene sequence: CDR1 KGHSH, CDR2 LQKENI. Trimming took off 3 bases at V and 10 bases at J, with 16 bases between the two ends. This CDR3 spans 15 amino acids. The CDR3 is CASSPGASRVNVLTF. DNA for the CDR3: TGTGCCAGCTCACCGGGAGCTAGCCGGGTAAACGTCCTGACTTTC.

The V and J genes are TRBV5-5 and TRBJ1-4, with D perhaps TRBD1 (5 bases). Germline CDR1 is SGHKS and CDR2 is YYEKEE (reference sequence). V lost 0 bases to trimming and J lost 0 bases, with 9 bases between them. This CDR3 comprises 16 residues. The DNA for the CDR3 is TGTGCCAGCAGCTTGGGACAGCCCGCAACTAATGAAAAACTGTTTTTT. It specifies CASSLGQPATNEKLFF.

A remark on this clone: A read error may account for a junction end that differs from germline. This same CDR3 is encoded by further DNA sequences in the sample. The rearrangement uses TRBV9 and TRBJ2-5; 8 bases map to TRBD2. Germline V gives CDR1 SGDLS, CDR2 YYNGEE. This CDR3 has 16 amino acids. In nucleotides, the CDR3 is TGCGCCAGCAGCGTAGATCGAGCGGGGGTACAAGAGACCCAGTACTTC. Translated: CASSVDRAGVQETQYF.

The rearrangement links TRBV4-2 to TRBJ2-2; 7 bases line up with TRBD1. The germline CDR1 and CDR2 sequences are LGHNA and YNFKEQ. V gave up 3 bases and J gave up 5 bases; unmatched junction bases: 12. CDR3 size: 17 residues. CDR3 sequence: CASSHLLDRVLTGELFF. The CDR3 nucleotides read TGTGCCAGCAGCCACTTGCTAGACAGGGTCTTGACCGGGGAGCTGTTTTTT.